The 2 T cell receptor beta chains in this list originate from one sample, sequenced in a study of OX40 agonist ivuxolimab in advanced cancers. Some clones are missing from TCRdb's copy, which holds only in-frame ones; the method was immunoSEQ multiplex PCR. The sample has some 61,000 clones; under 90% are singletons. Sequencing was performed on CD4+ or CD8+ T cells sorted from blood, taken in a trial of the OX40 agonist ivuxolimab. Receptors originate from an adult with an advanced solid tumor such as melanoma, head and neck, liver or kidney cancer.

The rearrangement uses TRBV6-6 and TRBJ1-1, with 8 positions matching TRBD1. CDR1 MNHNY and CDR2 SVGAGI come from the germline V gene (reference sequence). Trimming took 2 bases from V and 6 from J; bases not matched to a gene: 8. This CDR3 is built from 15 residues. This CDR3 is CASSYVDRESAEAFF. The CDR3 DNA reads TGTGCCAGCAGTTACGTGGACAGGGAGAGCGCTGAAGCTTTCTTT.

The chain is built from TRBV11-3 and TRBJ2-1; D is possibly TRBD2 (6 bases). Between the trimmed V and J ends, which lost 5 bases and 15 bases, there was a span of 26 bases. This CDR3 is 15 amino acids long. Germline CDR1 and CDR2: SGHNT and YENEEA. CDR3 region: CASSQRVGRDPNPFF. The CDR3 bases are TGTGCCAGCAGCCAGAGGGTTGGGCGGGACCCCAATCCGTTCTTC.